One and the same sample provided the 31 T cell receptor beta chains below, sequenced in a study of OX40 agonist ivuxolimab in advanced cancers. Produced via immunoSEQ multiplex PCR; TCRdb's table is partial and in-frame only. This sample carries under 85,000 clones, roughly 86% of them seen once, and the ten largest clones take 2.5% to 3%. Specimen: CD4+ or CD8+ T cells sorted from blood, collected in a trial of the OX40 agonist ivuxolimab. The receptors derive from an adult with an advanced solid tumor such as melanoma, head and neck, liver or kidney cancer.

J is TRBJ1-1 and V is TRBV11-3; a possible D gene is TRBD1 (6 bases). CDR3 length: 13 residues. V gave up 3 bases and J gave up 7 bases, with 12 bases separating them. CDR1 SGHNT and CDR2 YENEEA come from the germline V gene. The CDR3 protein is CASSLSLTGEAFF. Here the CDR3 DNA reads TGTGCCAGCAGCTTGAGCCTGACAGGTGAAGCTTTCTTT.

The chain links TRBV4-1 to TRBJ2-1, with 8 bases that match TRBD1. The germline gives CDR1 MGHRA, CDR2 YSYEKL. With V trimmed by 2 bases and J by 5 bases, 5 bases remained unmatched. This CDR3 is built from 15 residues. CDR3: CASSQTARGHNEQFF. The CDR3 DNA reads as TGCGCCAGCAGCCAAACGGCCAGGGGGCACAATGAGCAGTTCTTC.

This clone showed up just once. This chain joins TRBV7-9 and TRBJ2-2; weak D call: TRBD2 (5 bases). V was trimmed by 8 bases and J by 4 bases, leaving 17 bases between them. The CDR3 has 15 amino acids. In germline, CDR1 is SEHNR, CDR2 FQNEAQ (reference sequence). Written as DNA, the CDR3 is TGTGCCAGCTCCTCCAGAGGGTTTCTCACCGGGGAGCTGTTTTTT. It codes for CASSSRGFLTGELFF.

The chain is built from TRBV2 and TRBJ1-4; the match to TRBD1 covers 7 bases. Germline V CDR1 and CDR2: SNHLY, FYNNEI. V lost 2 bases and J lost 7; bases outside the gene matches: 7. This CDR3 contains 15 residues. CDR3 DNA: TGTGCCAGCAGTGAACTTTCTGCAGGGGGTGAAAAACTGTTTTTT. The encoded protein is CASSELSAGGEKLFF.

The V and J genes are TRBV14 and TRBJ2-5; 10 bases are a match to TRBD1. CDR3 length equals 16 residues. Trimming at V came to 1 base and at J to 3 bases, leaving 5 bases not matched to a gene. The germline gives CDR1 SGHDN, CDR2 FVKESK. The CDR3 coding sequence is TGTGCCAGCAGCCAAGGGCCCGGGACAGGGGAAGAGACCCAGTACTTC. Protein: CASSQGPGTGEETQYF.

The chain recombines TRBV5-5 with TRBJ2-3; D is ambiguous. V shed 4 bases and J shed 3 bases, with 12 bases lying between them. Looked up from germline, CDR1 is SGHKS and CDR2 is YYEKEE (reference sequence). The CDR3 consists of 14 residues. Here the CDR3 reads CASSPNMVTDTQYF. The CDR3 nucleotides read TGTGCCAGCAGCCCAAATATGGTAACAGATACGCAGTATTTT.

The rearrangement links TRBV28 to TRBJ2-2, with no clear D. V dropped 3 bases and J dropped 7 bases, with 9 bases sitting between them. CDR1 is MDHEN, CDR2 SYDVKM, per germline. The CDR3 is made up of 13 amino acids. The CDR3 protein is CASSFPINGELFF. The CDR3 DNA reads TGTGCCAGCAGTTTTCCAATTAACGGGGAGCTGTTTTTT. The full variable domain, its missing parts supplied by reference TRBV28 and TRBJ2-2, is DVKVTQSSRYLVKRTGEKVFLECVQDMDHENMFWYRQDPGLGLRLIYFSYDVKMKEKGDIPEGYSVSREKKERFSLILESASTNQTSMYLCASSFPINGELFFGEGSRLTVL.

Here the CDR3 reads CASSAGQGIVYEQYF. The CDR3 DNA reads TGTGCCAGCAGCGCGGGACAGGGCATAGTTTACGAGCAGTACTTC. This rearrangement joins TRBV7-2 to TRBJ2-7, with 9 bases matching TRBD1. This CDR3 contains 15 residues. Germline CDR1 SGHTA, CDR2 FQGNSA. V dropped 5 bases and J dropped 4; count of bases not matched to a gene: 9.

Notes on this clone: Compared with germline, one end of the junction differs, possibly owing to a read error. This sample includes further DNA sequences coding for the same CDR3. The chain combines TRBV9 with TRBJ2-2; D is perhaps TRBD1 (6 bases). CDR3 length: 15 residues. Germline V gives CDR1 SGDLS, CDR2 YYNGEE. CDR3 DNA: TGTGCCAGCAGCGTCCTACAGGGCTCCACCGGGGAGTTGTTTTTT. As protein: CASSVLQGSTGELFF.

The gene calls are TRBV4-1 and TRBJ1-4; 12 positions agree with TRBD1. This CDR3 spans 16 amino acids. Trimming at V came to 1 base and at J to 7 bases, leaving 4 bases not matched to a gene. Germline V gives CDR1 MGHRA, CDR2 YSYEKL. Here the CDR3 DNA reads TGCGCCAGCAGCCAAGGGGGACAGGGGGCGTTTGAAAAACTGTTTTTT. Translating it yields CASSQGGQGAFEKLFF.

This clone has a handful of counts. The CDR3 DNA reads as TGTGCCAGCAGCGCGGACAGGGGAGACACCATATATTTT. This encodes CASSADRGDTIYF. The chain recombines TRBV7-7 with TRBJ1-3; 9 bases line up with TRBD1. The CDR3 is 13 amino acids. V shed 5 bases, J shed 8 bases, and the junction held 4 bases outside the gene matches. Germline CDR1 and CDR2: SSHAT and FNYEAQ (reference sequence).

The chain uses TRBV7-2 and TRBJ2-3, with 7 positions matching TRBD1. This CDR3 has 12 residues. Germline trimming cut 5 bases from V and 9 bases from J; bases unmatched to any gene: 5. CDR1 is SGHTA, CDR2 FQGNSA, per germline. This chain's CDR3 is CASSQEQGTQYF. CDR3 DNA sequence: TGTGCCAGCAGCCAAGAACAGGGGACGCAGTATTTT.

J is TRBJ2-1 and V is TRBV6-6; the D is unclear. The CDR3 consists of 13 residues. Trimming left V 9 bases short and J 0 bases short, with 9 bases between. CDR1 and CDR2 (germline): MNHNY, SVGAGI (reference sequence). The CDR3 spells CASVKSSYNEQFF. CDR3 bases: TGTGCCAGTGTGAAGAGCTCCTACAATGAGCAGTTCTTC.

The CDR3 region is CASSSLRTTAQETQYF. The CDR3 DNA follows: TGTGCCAGCAGTTCCCTAAGGACGACAGCCCAAGAGACCCAGTACTTC. The chain employs TRBV6-5 and TRBJ2-5; tentative D call: TRBD1 (5 bases). Deletions cut 4 bases from V and 1 base from J, with 16 bases between. The V gene's germline CDR1 is MNHEY and CDR2 SVGAGI. This CDR3 has 16 amino acids.

The gene calls are TRBV28 and TRBJ2-7; TRBD1 matches 12 bases. Per the germline V gene, CDR1 is MDHEN and CDR2 is SYDVKM. The CDR3 sequence is 15 residues long. After removal of 6 bases from V and 7 bases from J, the junction contained 10 bases not matched to a gene. The chain's CDR3 is CASSPPGQGAEEQYV. DNA of the CDR3: TGTGCCAGCAGCCCCCCGGGACAGGGGGCGGAGGAGCAGTACGTC.

The table lists this clone with a few counts. In nucleotides, the CDR3 is TGTGCCAGCAGCTGGGGGCCCGGGACGTCCTATGGCTACACCTTC. This translates into CASSWGPGTSYGYTF. The V gene is TRBV5-4, the J gene TRBJ1-2, with D tentatively TRBD1 (6 bases). The CDR3 runs 15 residues. CDR1 is SGHNT and CDR2 is YYREEE in the germline V gene (reference sequence). Trimming left V 3 bases short and J 4 bases short, with 16 bases between.

The chain combines TRBV7-2 with TRBJ1-6; a possible D gene is TRBD1 (6 bases). The CDR3 totals 13 residues. CDR1 is SGHTA and CDR2 is FQGNSA in the germline V gene. V dropped 2 bases and J dropped 10 bases, with 9 bases sitting between them. For the CDR3, the DNA is TGTGCCAGCAGCTTATCGGGGGGCTCACCCCTCCACTTT. It translates to CASSLSGGSPLHF.

CDR3 residues: CASSIDLDTRNYGYTF. CDR3 DNA sequence: TGTGCCAGTAGTATAGATCTGGACACCCGAAACTATGGCTACACCTTC. This chain uses TRBV19 with TRBJ1-2; D perhaps matches TRBD1 (5 bases). V was trimmed by 0 bases and J by 2 bases, leaving 13 bases between them. CDR3 length: 16 amino acids. Looked up from germline, CDR1 is LNHDA and CDR2 is SQIVND (reference sequence).

Written as DNA, the CDR3 is TGTGCCAGCAGCCGAGGGGCGGGCGGGGAGCTGTTTTTT. Translation: CASSRGAGGELFF. The V and J genes are TRBV6-5 and TRBJ2-2; D may be TRBD1 or TRBD2 (5 bases each). The length of the CDR3 is 13 residues. The V gene's germline CDR1 is MNHEY and CDR2 SVGAGI. Trimming pared 6 bases from V and 7 bases from J, leaving 12 bases between.

V and J are TRBV18 and TRBJ2-1; possibly TRBD2 for D (6 bases). The CDR3 is 14 residues long. V was clipped by 2 bases and J by 9 bases, with 14 bases between them. The germline V gene encodes CDR1 KGHSH and CDR2 LQKENI. Here the CDR3 DNA reads TGTGCCAGCTCACCATCCGCGGGACGCCGTGAGCAGTTCTTC. As protein: CASSPSAGRREQFF.

The chain carries TRBV19 and TRBJ1-5; unclear D gene. Germline-derived CDR1 and CDR2 are LNHDA and SQIVND (reference sequence). V lost 5 bases and J 5 bases, leaving 25 bases between the germline ends. This CDR3 has 18 amino acids. The CDR3 loop reads CASSLSGQNFYVDQPQHF. The CDR3 DNA follows: TGTGCCAGTAGTCTTTCCGGGCAAAATTTCTACGTCGATCAGCCCCAGCATTTT.

This sequence joins TRBV21-1 and TRBJ2-1; TRBD2, the D gene given by the table, was not confirmed from the DNA. TRBV21-1 is recorded as a pseudogene. There are 17 residues in the CDR3. The CDR3 sequence: CASSKRGSYYSYNEQFF. For the CDR3, the DNA is TGTGCCAGCAGCAAGCGGGGGTCGTATTATTCCTACAATGAGCAGTTCTTC.

The rearrangement links TRBV5-4 to TRBJ2-2; possibly TRBD1 for D (5 bases). The length of the CDR3 is 16 residues. CDR1 and CDR2 from the germline V gene are SGHNT and YYREEE (reference sequence). The ends were cut back, 0 bases at V and 4 bases at J, with 13 bases in the middle. Written as DNA, the CDR3 is TGTGCCAGCAGCTTGGGGGGCCCCGGAACCACCGGGGAGCTGTTTTTT. This gives the protein CASSLGGPGTTGELFF.

This chain links TRBV11-2 with TRBJ2-3, with 8 bases matching TRBD2. This CDR3 is built from 16 residues. V lost 1 base to trimming and J lost 2 bases; unmatched junction nucleotides: 5. CDR1 SGHAT and CDR2 FQNNGV come from the germline V gene. As DNA, the CDR3 is TGTGCCAGCAGCTTAGGGGTTAGCGGGGTCACAGATACGCAGTATTTT. It encodes CASSLGVSGVTDTQYF. Full variable domain (remainder filled in from reference TRBV11-2 and TRBJ2-3): EAGVAQSPRYKIIEKRQSVAFWCNPISGHATLYWYQQILGQGPKLLIQFQNNGVVDDSQLPKDRFSAERLKGVDSTLKIQPAKLEDSAVYLCASSLGVSGVTDTQYFGPGTRLTVL.

The chain carries TRBV6-4 and TRBJ1-5; the D gene is possibly TRBD1 (6 bases). Germline V CDR1 and CDR2: MRHNA, SNTAGT. This CDR3 is built from 13 residues. Trimming cost V 3 bases and J 5 bases, with 8 bases left between them. Written as DNA, the CDR3 is TGTGCCAGCAGTGAACAGGGTGATCAGCCCCAGCATTTT. Translating it yields CASSEQGDQPQHF.

This clone has just a few counts. The chain joins TRBV28 to TRBJ1-1, with 9 bases that match TRBD1. Germline V CDR1 and CDR2: MDHEN, SYDVKM. Trimming took 5 bases from V and 9 from J; bases not matched to a gene: 13. This CDR3 contains 15 residues. CDR3 sequence: CASSPPSGTGTQAFF. CDR3 bases: TGTGCCAGCAGTCCACCCTCCGGGACAGGGACTCAAGCTTTCTTT.

This clone was detected once. The chain is built from TRBV7-3 and TRBJ1-2; D call uncertain. This CDR3 contains 14 residues. CDR1 SGHTA and CDR2 FQGTGA come from the germline V gene. V lost 1 base and J 4 bases, leaving 10 bases between the germline ends. The CDR3 region is CASSLIGPRYGYTF. CDR3 bases: TGTGCCAGCAGCTTAATAGGGCCTCGCTATGGCTACACCTTC.

The V call is TRBV5-1, the J call TRBJ2-5, with D unclear. Germline assignment: CDR1 SGHRS and CDR2 YFSETQ. Trimming stripped 0 bases from V and 1 base from J, with 13 bases between. CDR3 length: 16 amino acids. The CDR3 DNA reads as TGCGCCAGCAGCTTGGAAGCGTGGGGATTCCAAGAGACCCAGTACTTC. Its protein product is CASSLEAWGFQETQYF.

The chain joins TRBV14 to TRBJ2-1; D unresolved. CDR1 SGHDN and CDR2 FVKESK come from the germline V gene. CDR3 size: 13 residues. The V and J ends lost 1 base and 3 bases respectively, with 4 bases between them. CDR3 sequence: CASSQARYNEQFF. In nucleotides, the CDR3 is TGTGCCAGCAGCCAAGCCCGCTACAATGAGCAGTTCTTC.

This clone was seen only once. The chain couples TRBV11-2 to TRBJ1-3, with D unclear. V dropped 5 bases and J dropped 0 bases, with 11 bases sitting between them. The germline CDR1 and CDR2 sequences are SGHAT and FQNNGV. This CDR3 contains 15 residues. CDR3 residues: CASSPRTDSGNTIYF. For the CDR3, the DNA is TGTGCCAGCAGCCCCCGGACGGACTCTGGAAACACCATATATTTT.

The J gene is TRBJ1-3, the V gene TRBV11-2, with D perhaps TRBD1 (5 bases). Trimming stripped 0 bases from V and 4 bases from J, with 10 bases between. The CDR3 loop spans 15 amino acids. The germline V gene has CDR1 SGHAT and CDR2 FQNNGV. CDR3 amino acids: CASSLEGRQGNTIYF. As DNA, the CDR3 is TGTGCCAGCAGCTTAGAGGGACGGCAGGGAAACACCATATATTTT.